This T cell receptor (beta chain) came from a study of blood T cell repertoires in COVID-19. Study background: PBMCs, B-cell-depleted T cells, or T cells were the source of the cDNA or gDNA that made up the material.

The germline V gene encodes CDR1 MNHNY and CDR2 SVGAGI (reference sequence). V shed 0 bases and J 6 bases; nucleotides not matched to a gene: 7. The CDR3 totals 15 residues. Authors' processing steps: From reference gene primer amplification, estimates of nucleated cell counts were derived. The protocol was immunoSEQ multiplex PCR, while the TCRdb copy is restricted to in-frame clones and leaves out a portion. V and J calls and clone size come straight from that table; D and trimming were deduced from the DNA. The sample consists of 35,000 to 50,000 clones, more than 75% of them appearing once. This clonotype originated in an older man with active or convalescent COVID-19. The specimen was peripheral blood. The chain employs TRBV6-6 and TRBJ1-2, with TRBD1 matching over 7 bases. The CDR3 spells CASSYSYGQENGYTF. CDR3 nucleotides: TGTGCCAGCAGTTACTCCTACGGACAGGAAAATGGCTACACCTTC.